Sequencing of this TCR beta chain was carried out in a study of cytomegalovirus exposure and HLA in healthy donors. About the research overall: A prior analysis found 117 million unique TCR beta sequences from around 180 million T cells.

Amplification used 60 Vbeta primers and 13 Jbeta primers. Clones were sequenced by immunoSEQ multiplex PCR, and TCRdb holds only the in-frame ones, with some missing. The table records 70,000 to 95,000 clones, over 75% of them present only once. The ends were cut back, 5 bases at V and 3 bases at J, with 16 bases in the middle. Germline assignment: CDR1 PRHDT and CDR2 FYEKMQ (reference sequence). The CDR3 is made up of 15 amino acids. The rearrangement links TRBV13 to TRBJ2-5, with D maybe TRBD1 (5 bases). Input material: PBMCs. The origin of this receptor is a man aged 18 to 30 in good health and CMV-seronegative. This chain's CDR3 is CASSPVGALKETQYF. CDR3 DNA sequence: TGTGCCAGCAGCCCAGTAGGGGCATTAAAAGAGACCCAGTACTTC. Together with reference TRBV13 and TRBJ2-5, the CDR3 gives the full variable domain: AAGVIQSPRHLIKEKRETATLKCYPIPRHDTVYWYQQGPGQDPQFLISFYEKMQSDKGSIPDRFSAQQFSDYHSELNMSSLELGDSALYFCASSPVGALKETQYFGPGTRLLVL.